These 10 T cell receptor beta chains originate from one sample sequenced in a study of CD8+CD57+ T cells in acquired aplastic anemia. The authors sequenced patients whose flow cytometry had shown CD8+CD57+ cell expansion. Genomic DNA served as template for TCR beta VDJ and CDR3 profiling. Each CDR3 protein is one row after TCRdb ran MiXCR on the reads. The table has roughly 250,000 distinct CDR3 sequences, approximately 86% seen once. Material: sorted CD4+, CD8+, or CD8+CD57+ T cells (not recorded which) from PBMCs. The receptors originated from a human donor with aplastic anemia.

Details on this clonotype: Given the absence of the conserved phenylalanine or tryptophan at the CDR3 end, a read error is likely. The CDR3: CATSIASGQETQYL. CDR3 bases: TGTGCCACCAGCATAGCCAGCGGGCAAGAGACCCAGTACCTC. The rearrangement joins TRBV7-3 to TRBJ2-5, with TRBD2 as a possible D gene (6 bases). CDR1 is SGHTA, CDR2 FQGTGA, per germline. This CDR3 region has 14 residues.

J is TRBJ2-3 and V is TRBV20-1; tentative D call: TRBD1 (6 bases). The V end was cut by 3 bases, the J end by 10 bases, with 17 bases between. The CDR3 has 13 residues. CDR1 and CDR2 (germline): DFQATT, SNEGSKA (reference sequence). The CDR3 sequence: CSARDSETTPQYF. For the CDR3, the DNA is TGCAGTGCTAGGGACAGTGAAACAACTCCGCAGTATTTT.

The chain couples TRBV7-9 to TRBJ1-2, with 7 bases fitting TRBD1. With V trimmed by 1 base and J by 11 bases, 16 bases remained unmatched. Germline CDR1 and CDR2: SEHNR and FQNEAQ (reference sequence). The CDR3 is made up of 16 amino acids. The CDR3, as DNA: TGTGCCAGCAGCTTAGATCTGACAGGGCTCATTGAAGCTTACACCTTC. This codes for CASSLDLTGLIEAYTF.

On this clonotype: Given the absence of the conserved phenylalanine or tryptophan at the CDR3 end, a read error is likely. The DNA is omitted, as the CDR3 cannot be located on it reliably, and the CDR3 follows TCRdb's listing. The chain recombines TRBV7-8 with TRBJ1-2; no check of the table's D call, TRBD1, against the DNA was made. A total of 13 residues make up the CDR3, ends included. The V gene's germline CDR1 is SGHVS and CDR2 FQNEAQ. This chain's CDR3 is CASSHGPDGTALS.

J is TRBJ2-5 and V is TRBV29-1; TRBD1 matches at 10 bases. The V gene's germline CDR1 is SQVTM and CDR2 ANQGSEA. The CDR3 sequence is 13 residues long. J lost 5 bases, V lost 6 bases, and 6 bases had no gene match. The CDR3 DNA is TGCAGCGTGAGGGACAGGGGTTGGGAGACCCAGTACTTC. Translated, it gives CSVRDRGWETQYF. The full variable domain, rest sourced from reference TRBV29-1 and TRBJ2-5, is SAVISQKPSRDICQRGTSLTIQCQVDSQVTMMFWYRQQPGQSLTLIATANQGSEATYESGFVIDKFPISRPNLTFSTLTVSNMSPEDSSIYLCSVRDRGWETQYFGPGTRLLVL.

A word on this clonotype: The junction differs from germline at one of its ends, possibly a read error. The gene calls are TRBV7-8 and TRBJ2-3, with a weak D call TRBD2 (5 bases). Germline V lookup: CDR1 SGHVS, CDR2 FQNEAQ. The CDR3 is 13 residues long. The CDR3 spells CASSFAGTDTKYF. CDR3 coding DNA: TGTGCCAGCAGCTTCGCGGGCACAGATACGAAGTATTTT.

V is TRBV7-9 and J is TRBJ1-2; TRBD1 is a possible D gene (5 bases). The V gene lost 10 bases and the J gene lost 5 bases, with 26 bases spanning the gap. The length of the CDR3 is 16 residues. The germline V gene encodes CDR1 SEHNR and CDR2 FQNEAQ (reference sequence). The CDR3 nucleotides read TGTGCCACCAGGGTGGGGAGGGACGGGCTCGTATATGGCTACACCTTC. Its translation: CATRVGRDGLVYGYTF. Drawing the rest from reference TRBV7-9 and TRBJ1-2, the complete variable domain is DTGVSQNPRHKITKRGQNVTFRCDPISEHNRLYWYRQTLGQGPEFLTYFQNEAQLEKSRLLSDRFSAERPKGSFSTLEIQRTEQGDSAMYLCATRVGRDGLVYGYTFGSGTRLTVV.

Worth noting for this clonotype: Just one base apart from a much larger clone, this may be a read error. The V and J genes are TRBV7-8 and TRBJ2-3; possibly TRBD1 for D (5 bases). The CDR3 covers 16 residues. Trimming removed 1 base at V and 12 bases at J, with 23 bases between. Germline V gene data show CDR1 as SGHVS and CDR2 as FQNEAQ. CDR3 DNA: TGTGCCAGCAGCTTAGATCTGACAGAGAACACTGAAGCTCAGTATTTT. Residues: CASSLDLTENTEAQYF.

CDR3 nucleotide sequence: TGTGCCAGCAGCTCACCGGGTAGCTACGGGGCGAACGTCCAGTACGTC. Residues: CASSSPGSYGANVQYV. V and J are TRBV7-9 and TRBJ2-7; D possibly matches TRBD1 or TRBD2 (5 bases each). CDR3 length: 16 residues. The germline V gene encodes CDR1 SEHNR and CDR2 FQNEAQ (reference sequence). V lost 4 bases and J lost 10, with 26 bases in between.

Of note for this clonotype: A clone one base away is much larger, so this may be a read error. This chain links TRBV9 with TRBJ2-3; tentative D call: TRBD2 (6 bases). Germline V lookup: CDR1 SGDLS, CDR2 YYNGEE. The CDR3 covers 14 residues. DNA for the CDR3: TGTGCCAGCAGCGTAGAGGACTATCCCCTGGTGCACAATTTT. Translating it yields CASSVEDYPLVHNF.